The subject of this entry is one TCR beta chain. With 60 Vbeta and 13 Jbeta primers, the PCR was carried out. Libraries were prepared by immunoSEQ multiplex PCR; TCRdb keeps only in-frame clonotypes and omits some of them. The sample contains 150,000 to 200,000 clones, about 77% of which appear only once. This CDR3 region has 15 residues. After removal of 6 bases from V and 2 bases from J, the junction contained 9 bases not matched to a gene. Germline V gene sequence: CDR1 MDHEN, CDR2 SYDVKM. The sample comes from a study of cytomegalovirus exposure and HLA in healthy donors. The wider study: A prior analysis found roughly 100 million unique TCR beta sequences from roughly 180 million T cells.

The chain couples TRBV28 to TRBJ2-7, with 8 bases aligning to TRBD1. The material sequenced was PBMCs. The sequence was obtained from a woman aged 25-40 years in good health and CMV-seropositive. In nucleotides, the CDR3 is TGTGCCAGCAGAGGAGGCAGGGGGCCTACCTACGAGCAGTACTTC. This gives the protein CASRGGRGPTYEQYF.